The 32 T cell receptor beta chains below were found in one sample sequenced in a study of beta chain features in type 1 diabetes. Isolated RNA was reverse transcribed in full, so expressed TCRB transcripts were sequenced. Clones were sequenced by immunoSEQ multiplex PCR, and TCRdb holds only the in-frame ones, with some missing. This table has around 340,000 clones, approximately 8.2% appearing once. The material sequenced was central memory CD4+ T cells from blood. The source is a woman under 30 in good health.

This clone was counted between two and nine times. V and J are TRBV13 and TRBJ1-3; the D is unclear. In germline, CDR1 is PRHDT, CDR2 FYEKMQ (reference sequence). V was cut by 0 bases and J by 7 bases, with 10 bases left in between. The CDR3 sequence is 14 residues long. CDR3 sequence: CASSLGLAGNTIYF. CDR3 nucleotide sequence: TGTGCCAGCAGCTTAGGTCTGGCGGGTAACACCATATATTTT.

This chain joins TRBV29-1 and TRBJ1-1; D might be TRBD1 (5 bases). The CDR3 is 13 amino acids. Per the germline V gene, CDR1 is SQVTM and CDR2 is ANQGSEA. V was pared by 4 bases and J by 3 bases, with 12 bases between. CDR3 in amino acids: CSVAYRDDTEAFF. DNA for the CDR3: TGCAGCGTTGCATATAGGGACGACACTGAAGCTTTCTTT.

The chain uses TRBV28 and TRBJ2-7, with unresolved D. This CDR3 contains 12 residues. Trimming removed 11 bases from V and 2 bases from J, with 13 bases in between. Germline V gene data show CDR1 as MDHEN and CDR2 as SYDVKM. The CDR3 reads CASRPDAYEQYF. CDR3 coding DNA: TGTGCCTCCCGGCCAGACGCCTACGAGCAGTACTTC.

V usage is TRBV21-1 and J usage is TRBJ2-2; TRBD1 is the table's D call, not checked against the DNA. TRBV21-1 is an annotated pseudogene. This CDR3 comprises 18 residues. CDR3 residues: CASRYHPGQQTETGELFF. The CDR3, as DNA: TGTGCCAGTCGCTATCATCCGGGACAACAAACCGAAACTGGGGAGCTGTTTTTT.

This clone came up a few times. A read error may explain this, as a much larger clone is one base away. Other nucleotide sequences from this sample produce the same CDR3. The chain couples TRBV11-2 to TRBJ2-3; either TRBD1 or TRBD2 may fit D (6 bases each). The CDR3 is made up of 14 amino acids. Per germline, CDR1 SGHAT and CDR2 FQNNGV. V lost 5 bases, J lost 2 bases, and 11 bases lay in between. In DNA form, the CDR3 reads TGTGCCAGCAGCCCGGGGGCTGCCACAGATACGCAGTATTTT. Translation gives CASSPGAATDTQYF.

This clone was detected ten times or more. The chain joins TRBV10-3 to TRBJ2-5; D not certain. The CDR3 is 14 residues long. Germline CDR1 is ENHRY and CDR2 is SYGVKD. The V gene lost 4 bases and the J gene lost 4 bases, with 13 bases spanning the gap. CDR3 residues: CAISGLGPPETQYF. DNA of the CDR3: TGTGCCATCAGTGGGCTGGGCCCACCAGAGACCCAGTACTTC.

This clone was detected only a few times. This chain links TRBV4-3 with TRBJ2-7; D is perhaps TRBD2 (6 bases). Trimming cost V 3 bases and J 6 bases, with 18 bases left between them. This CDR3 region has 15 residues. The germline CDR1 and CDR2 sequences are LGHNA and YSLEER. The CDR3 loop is CASSQAGTGVFEQYF. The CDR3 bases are TGCGCCAGCAGCCAGGCCGGGACTGGAGTTTTCGAGCAGTACTTC.

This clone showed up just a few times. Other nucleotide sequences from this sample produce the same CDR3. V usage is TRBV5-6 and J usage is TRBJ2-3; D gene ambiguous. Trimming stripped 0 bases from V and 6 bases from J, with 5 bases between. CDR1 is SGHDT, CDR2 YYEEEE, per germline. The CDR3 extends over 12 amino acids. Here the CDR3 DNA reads TGTGCCAGCAGCTTGGCGGCCGATACGCAGTATTTT. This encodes CASSLAADTQYF.

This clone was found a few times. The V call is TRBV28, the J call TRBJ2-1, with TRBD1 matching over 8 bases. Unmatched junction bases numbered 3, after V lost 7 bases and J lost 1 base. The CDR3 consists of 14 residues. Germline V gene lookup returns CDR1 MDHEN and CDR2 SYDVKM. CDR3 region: CASIWTGSYNEQFF. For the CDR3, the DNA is TGTGCCAGCATATGGACAGGGTCCTACAATGAGCAGTTCTTC.

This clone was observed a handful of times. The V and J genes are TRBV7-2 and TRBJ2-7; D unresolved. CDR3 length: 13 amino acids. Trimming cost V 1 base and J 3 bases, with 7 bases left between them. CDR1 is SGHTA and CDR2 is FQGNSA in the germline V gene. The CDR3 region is CASSLDQVYEQYF. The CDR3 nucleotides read TGTGCCAGCAGCTTAGACCAAGTCTACGAGCAGTACTTC.

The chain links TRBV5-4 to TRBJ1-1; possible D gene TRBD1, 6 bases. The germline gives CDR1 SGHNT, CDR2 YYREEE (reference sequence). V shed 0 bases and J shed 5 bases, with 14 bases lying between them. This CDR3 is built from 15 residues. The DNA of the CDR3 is TGTGCCAGCAGCTTGGCTTGGCAGGGGTCGACTGAAGCTTTCTTT. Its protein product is CASSLAWQGSTEAFF.

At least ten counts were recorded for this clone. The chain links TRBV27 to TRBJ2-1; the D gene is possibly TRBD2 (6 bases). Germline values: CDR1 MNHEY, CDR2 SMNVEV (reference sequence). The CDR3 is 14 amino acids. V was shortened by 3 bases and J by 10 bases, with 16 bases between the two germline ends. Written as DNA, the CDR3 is TGTGCCAGCAGTTTCTCCATCTCTGCGGGAGAGCAGTTCTTC. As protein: CASSFSISAGEQFF.

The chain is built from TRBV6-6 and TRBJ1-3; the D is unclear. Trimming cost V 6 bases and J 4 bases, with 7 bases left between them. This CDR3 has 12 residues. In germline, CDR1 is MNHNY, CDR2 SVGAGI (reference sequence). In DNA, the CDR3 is TGTGCCAGCAGCCGGGGAGGAAACACCATATATTTT. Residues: CASSRGGNTIYF.

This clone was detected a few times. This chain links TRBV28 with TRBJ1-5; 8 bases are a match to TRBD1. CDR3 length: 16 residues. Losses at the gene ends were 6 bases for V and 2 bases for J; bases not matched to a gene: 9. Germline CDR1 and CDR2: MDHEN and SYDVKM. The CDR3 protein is CASRGLQGVRNQPQHF. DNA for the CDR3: TGTGCCAGCAGGGGATTACAGGGGGTCCGCAATCAGCCCCAGCATTTT. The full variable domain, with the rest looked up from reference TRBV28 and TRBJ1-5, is DVKVTQSSRYLVKRTGEKVFLECVQDMDHENMFWYRQDPGLGLRLIYFSYDVKMKEKGDIPEGYSVSREKKERFSLILESASTNQTSMYLCASRGLQGVRNQPQHFGDGTRLSIL.

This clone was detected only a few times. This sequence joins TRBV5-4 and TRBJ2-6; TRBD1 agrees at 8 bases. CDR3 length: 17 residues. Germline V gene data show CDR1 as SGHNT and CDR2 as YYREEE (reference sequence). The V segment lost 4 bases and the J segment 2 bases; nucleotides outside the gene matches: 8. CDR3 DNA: TGTGCCAGCAGCCGTGACAGGGGTGTGGCTGGGGCCAACGTCCTGACTTTC. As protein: CASSRDRGVAGANVLTF.

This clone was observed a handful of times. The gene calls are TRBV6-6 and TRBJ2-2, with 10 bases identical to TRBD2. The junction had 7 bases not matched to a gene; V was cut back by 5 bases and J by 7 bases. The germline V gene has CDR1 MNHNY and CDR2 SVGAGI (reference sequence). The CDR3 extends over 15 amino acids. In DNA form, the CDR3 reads TGTGCCAGCAGTGATCCTAGCGGGAGTAGCGGGGAGCTGTTTTTT. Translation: CASSDPSGSSGELFF.

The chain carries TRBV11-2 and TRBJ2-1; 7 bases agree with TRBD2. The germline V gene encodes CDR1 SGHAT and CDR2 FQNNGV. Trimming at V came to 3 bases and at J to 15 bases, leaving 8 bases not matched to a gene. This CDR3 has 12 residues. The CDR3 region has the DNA TGTGCCAGCAGCTTTGCGGCGGGGGAGGGGTTCTTC. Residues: CASSFAAGEGFF. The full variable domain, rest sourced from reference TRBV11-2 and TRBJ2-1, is EAGVAQSPRYKIIEKRQSVAFWCNPISGHATLYWYQQILGQGPKLLIQFQNNGVVDDSQLPKDRFSAERLKGVDSTLKIQPAKLEDSAVYLCASSFAAGEGFFGPGTRLTVL.

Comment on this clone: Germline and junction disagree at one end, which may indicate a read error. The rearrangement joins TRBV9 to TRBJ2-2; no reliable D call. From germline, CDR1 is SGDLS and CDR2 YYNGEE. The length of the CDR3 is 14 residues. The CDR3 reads CDSSVVGSTGELFF. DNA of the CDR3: TGTGACAGCAGCGTAGTGGGCAGCACCGGGGAGCTGTTTTTT.

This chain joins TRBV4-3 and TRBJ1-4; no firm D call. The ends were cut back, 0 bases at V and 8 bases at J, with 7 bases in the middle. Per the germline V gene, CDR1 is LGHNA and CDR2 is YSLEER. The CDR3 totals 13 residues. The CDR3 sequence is CASSQDGREKLFF. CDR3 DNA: TGCGCCAGCAGCCAAGACGGCCGCGAAAAACTGTTTTTT.

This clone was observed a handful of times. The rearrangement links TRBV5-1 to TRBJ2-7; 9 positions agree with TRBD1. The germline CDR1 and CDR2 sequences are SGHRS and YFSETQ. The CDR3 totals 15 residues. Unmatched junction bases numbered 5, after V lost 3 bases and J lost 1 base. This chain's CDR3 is CASSSLQGASYEQYF. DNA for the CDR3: TGCGCCAGCAGCTCTTTACAGGGGGCTTCCTACGAGCAGTACTTC.

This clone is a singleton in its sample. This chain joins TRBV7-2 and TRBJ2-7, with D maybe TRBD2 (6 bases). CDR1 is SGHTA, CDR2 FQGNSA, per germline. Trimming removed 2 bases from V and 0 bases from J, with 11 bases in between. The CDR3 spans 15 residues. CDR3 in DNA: TGTGCCAGCAGCTTATCGGCTAGCGACTCCTACGAGCAGTACTTC. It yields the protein CASSLSASDSYEQYF.

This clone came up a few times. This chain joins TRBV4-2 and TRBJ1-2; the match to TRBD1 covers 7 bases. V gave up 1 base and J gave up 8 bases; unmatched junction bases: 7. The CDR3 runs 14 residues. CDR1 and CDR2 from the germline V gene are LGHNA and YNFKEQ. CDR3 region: CASSQAGQSNGYTF. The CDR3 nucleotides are TGTGCCAGCAGCCAAGCGGGACAGTCTAACGGCTACACCTTC.

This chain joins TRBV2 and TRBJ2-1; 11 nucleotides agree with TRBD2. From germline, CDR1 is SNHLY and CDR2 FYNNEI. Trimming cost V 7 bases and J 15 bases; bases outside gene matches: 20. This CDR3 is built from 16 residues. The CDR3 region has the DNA TGTGCCAGCAAGGGATTTGGTAGCGGGAGGGCCTTAGGGTTGTTCTTC. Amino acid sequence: CASKGFGSGRALGLFF. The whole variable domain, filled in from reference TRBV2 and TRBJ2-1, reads EPEVTQTPSHQVTQMGQEVILRCVPISNHLYFYWYRQILGQKVEFLVSFYNNEISEKSEIFDDQFSVERPDGSNFTLKIRSTKLEDSAMYFCASKGFGSGRALGLFFGPGTRLTVL.

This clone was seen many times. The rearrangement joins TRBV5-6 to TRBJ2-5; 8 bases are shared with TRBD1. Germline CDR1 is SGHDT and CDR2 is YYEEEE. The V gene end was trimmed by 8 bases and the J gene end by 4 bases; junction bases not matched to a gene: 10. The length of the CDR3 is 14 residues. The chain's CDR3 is CASYRGTLRETQYF. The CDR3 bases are TGTGCCAGTTACAGGGGGACCCTTCGAGAGACCCAGTACTTC.

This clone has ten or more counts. Here the CDR3 reads CASGLAGVDIQYF. The CDR3 nucleotides read TGTGCCAGTGGGTTAGCGGGAGTAGACATTCAGTACTTC. The V call is TRBV2, the J call TRBJ2-4; 9 positions agree with TRBD2. This CDR3 contains 13 residues. CDR1 SNHLY and CDR2 FYNNEI come from the germline V gene. V lost 9 bases, J lost 8 bases, and 8 bases stayed unmatched.

The DNA for the CDR3 is TGTGCCAGCAGCGTCAGCCCTAGCAGCTCCTACGAGCAGTACTTC. This sequence encodes CASSVSPSSSYEQYF. This chain uses TRBV9 with TRBJ2-7; D may be TRBD2 (5 bases). The CDR3 runs 15 residues. CDR1 SGDLS and CDR2 YYNGEE come from the germline V gene. Trimming pared 2 bases from V and 0 bases from J, leaving 12 bases between.

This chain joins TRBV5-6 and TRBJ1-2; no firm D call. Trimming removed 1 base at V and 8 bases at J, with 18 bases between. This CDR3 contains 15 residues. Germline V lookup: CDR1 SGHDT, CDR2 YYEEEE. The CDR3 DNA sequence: TGTGCCAGCAGCTTGAGGGCAGGTCTTATTTCGGGCTACACCTTC. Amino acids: CASSLRAGLISGYTF. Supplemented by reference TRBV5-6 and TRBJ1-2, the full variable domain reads DAGVTQSPTHLIKTRGQQVTLRCSPKSGHDTVSWYQQALGQGPQFIFQYYEEEERQRGNFPDRFSGHQFPNYSSELNVNALLLGDSALYLCASSLRAGLISGYTFGSGTRLTVV.

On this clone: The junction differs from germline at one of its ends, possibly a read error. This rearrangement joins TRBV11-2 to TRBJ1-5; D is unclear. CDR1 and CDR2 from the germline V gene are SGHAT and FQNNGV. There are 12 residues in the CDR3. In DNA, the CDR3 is TGTGCCAGCAGCATAGACGGTTGGCCCCAGCATTTT. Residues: CASSIDGWPQHF.

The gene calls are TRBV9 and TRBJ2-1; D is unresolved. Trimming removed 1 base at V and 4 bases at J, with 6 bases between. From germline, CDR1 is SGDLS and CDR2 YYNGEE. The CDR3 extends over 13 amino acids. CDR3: CASSVTEYNEQFF. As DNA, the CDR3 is TGTGCCAGCAGCGTAACAGAATACAATGAGCAGTTCTTC. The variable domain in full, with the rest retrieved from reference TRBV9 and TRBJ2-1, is DSGVTQTPKHLITATGQRVTLRCSPRSGDLSVYWYQQSLDQGLQFLIQYYNGEERAKGNILERFSAQQFPDLHSELNLSSLELGDSALYFCASSVTEYNEQFFGPGTRLTVL.

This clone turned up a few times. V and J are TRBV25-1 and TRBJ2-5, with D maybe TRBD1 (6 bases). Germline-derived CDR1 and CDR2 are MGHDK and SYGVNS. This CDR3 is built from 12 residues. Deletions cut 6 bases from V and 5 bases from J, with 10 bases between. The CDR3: CASSPTGETQYF. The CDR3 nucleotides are TGTGCCAGCAGCCCGACAGGCGAGACCCAGTACTTC.

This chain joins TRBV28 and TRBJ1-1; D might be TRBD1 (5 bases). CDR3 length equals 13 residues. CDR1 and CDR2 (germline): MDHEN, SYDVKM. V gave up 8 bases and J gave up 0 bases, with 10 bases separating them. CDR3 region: CASGGTMNTEAFF. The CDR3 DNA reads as TGTGCCAGCGGGGGGACCATGAACACTGAAGCTTTCTTT. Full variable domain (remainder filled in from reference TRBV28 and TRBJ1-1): DVKVTQSSRYLVKRTGEKVFLECVQDMDHENMFWYRQDPGLGLRLIYFSYDVKMKEKGDIPEGYSVSREKKERFSLILESASTNQTSMYLCASGGTMNTEAFFGQGTRLTVV.

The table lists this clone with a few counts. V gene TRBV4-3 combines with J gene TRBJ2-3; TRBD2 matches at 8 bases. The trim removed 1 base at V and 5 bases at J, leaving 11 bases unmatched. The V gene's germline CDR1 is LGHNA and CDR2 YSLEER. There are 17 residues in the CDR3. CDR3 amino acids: CASSQVTGAGDIDTQYF. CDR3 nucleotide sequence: TGCGCCAGCAGCCAAGTTACGGGAGCGGGAGATATAGATACGCAGTATTTT.